These T cell receptor beta chains were read from a single sample in a study of cytomegalovirus exposure and HLA in healthy donors. Generated by immunoSEQ multiplex PCR, the TCRdb table keeps only in-frame clones and is missing some. The data show about 220,000 clones, about 75% seen once. Sequences were obtained from PBMCs. The receptors stem from a male donor in good health and CMV-seronegative. The CDR3 runs from the conserved cysteine through the conserved F or W. A D gene is named only where the DNA matches it firmly. Expanded clones are given a class, and other clones once, few, many or no size at all.

TGTGCCAGCAGCATGACTGTCAAATCTCGACAGGGGGCGGGTGGCTACACCTTC	CASSMTVKSRQGAGGYTF	TRBV7-8	TRBJ1-2	.	TRBD1
TGCGCCAGCAGCTTGGCCGTTCTAGCGGGGAGTACGGGCGGGTATGAGCAGTTCTTC	CASSLAVLAGSTGGYEQFF	TRBV5-1	TRBJ2-1	.	TRBD2
TGTGCCAGCAGTTTGTCCCTTTTGAGGGGGCGTGAGACCCAGTACTTC	CASSLSLLRGRETQYF	TRBV28	TRBJ2-5	.	TRBD1
TGTGCCAGCAGCCTACGGACAGGGTCGTTCACTGAAGCTTTCTTT	CASSLRTGSFTEAFF	TRBV9	TRBJ1-1	.	TRBD1
TGCGCCAGCAGCTTTGACAGGGCCCGCTATGGCTACACCTTC	CASSFDRARYGYTF	TRBV5-1	TRBJ1-2	few	TRBD1
TGTGCCAGTCTTTCTACAGGGGGCTTGGAGGGTTTGGGCAATCAGCCCCAGCATTTT	CASLSTGGLEGLGNQPQHF	TRBV19	TRBJ1-5	once	TRBD1
TGTGCCAGCTCCCCGGGACAGTCAAATCAGCCCCAGCATTTT	CASSPGQSNQPQHF	TRBV18	TRBJ1-5	.	TRBD1
TGTGCCAGCAGCTTATTGGACGGAGGGTCCTATGGCTACACCTTC	CASSLLDGGSYGYTF	TRBV7-9	TRBJ1-2	.	.
TGTGCCTGGACCCCCCGGGTAGCGGGAGAGTCCAATGAGCAGTTCTTC	CAWTPRVAGESNEQFF	TRBV30	TRBJ2-1	.	TRBD2
.	CASSLFLYEQYF	TRBV28	TRBJ2-7	.	.
TGTGCCAGCAGCCGGACAAGCCACGAGCAGTACTTC	CASSRTSHEQYF	TRBV11-3	TRBJ2-7	.	.
TGCGCCAGCAGCCCGGAGCCGAACACCGGGGAGCTGTTTTTT	CASSPEPNTGELFF	TRBV5-1	TRBJ2-2	.	.
TGTGCCAGCAGCGGCCATCCAGGGGACCTTAGCACAGATACGCAGTATTTT	CASSGHPGDLSTDTQYF	TRBV9	TRBJ2-3	.	.
TGTGCCAGTAGTATAATGTCTAGCGGTGCCTACGAGCAGTACTTC	CASSIMSSGAYEQYF	TRBV19	TRBJ2-7	.	TRBD2
TGTGCCAGCAGCCTTGCGTCGATCGGGGAGCTGTTTTTT	CASSLASIGELFF	TRBV27	TRBJ2-2	.	.
TGTGCCACGGGGGGGCCCCCCTACAATGAGCAGTTCTTC	CATGGPPYNEQFF	TRBV6-5	TRBJ2-1	few	TRBD2
TGTGCCAGCAGCTTAGAATCGGGGGAAGCGTATGGCTACACCTTC	CASSLESGEAYGYTF	TRBV13	TRBJ1-2	.	.
TGCAGCGCTGTGGACAGGCTTAGCTCTGGGGCCAACGTCCTGACTTTC	CSAVDRLSSGANVLTF	TRBV29-1	TRBJ2-6	.	TRBD1
TGCGCCAGCAGCCAAGATCCAGCGGCCTCCTACGAGCAGTACTTC	CASSQDPAASYEQYF	TRBV4-1	TRBJ2-7	.	.
TGTGCCAGCAGTTCTACAGGGACTACGGGTTACGAGCAGTACTTC	CASSSTGTTGYEQYF	TRBV7-2	TRBJ2-7	.	.
TGCGCCAGCAGCCAAGATAGGGGGCTTCAGCCCCAGCATTTT	CASSQDRGLQPQHF	TRBV4-1	TRBJ1-5	.	TRBD1
TGTGCCAGCAGTTTTAGTATCCCGCCTAGCGCCGACGAGCAGTACTTC	CASSFSIPPSADEQYF	TRBV28	TRBJ2-7	once	.
TGTGCCAGCAGTATTGGACAGGGGAAATATAGCAATCAGCCCCAGCATTTT	CASSIGQGKYSNQPQHF	TRBV27	TRBJ1-5	.	TRBD1
TGTGCCAGCAGCACTAGCGGGAGATCTGGAGAGACCCAGTACTTC	CASSTSGRSGETQYF	TRBV6-6	TRBJ2-5	few	TRBD2
TGTGCCAGCAGCGTAGGGACCCAGGGTAATGAAAAACTGTTTTTT	CASSVGTQGNEKLFF	TRBV9	TRBJ1-4	.	.
TGTGCCAGCAGCTCCCCCAGCAGCCACAGGGACGGATCCTACGAGCAGTACTTC	CASSSPSSHRDGSYEQYF	TRBV7-9	TRBJ2-7	.	.
TGTGCCAGCAGGGAGACAGGGAGGATGAGTCAGCCCCAGCATTTT	CASRETGRMSQPQHF	TRBV27	TRBJ1-5	.	TRBD1
TGCGCCAGCAGCGGATCGGGGGACACCGGGGAGCTGTTTTTT	CASSGSGDTGELFF	TRBV5-1	TRBJ2-2	.	.
TGCGCCAGCAGCCAGGGGGCGAGGGCCAAAAACATTCAGTACTTC	CASSQGARAKNIQYF	TRBV4-1	TRBJ2-4	once	.
TGTGCCAGCAGCTTTACAGGGGGTCCGAATGAGCAGTACTTC	CASSFTGGPNEQYF	TRBV7-2	TRBJ2-7	.	TRBD1
TGTGCCAGCAGCTTAGCGGGGCGGGGAAACACTGAAGCTTTCTTT	CASSLAGRGNTEAFF	TRBV7-2	TRBJ1-1	.	.
TGTGCCAGCAGCACATGGGACCTTCAGGGGTATCGTGAGCAGTACTTC	CASSTWDLQGYREQYF	TRBV7-8	TRBJ2-7	once	.
TGTGCCAGCTCACCGGGACAGGGGAATTCTGGAGAGCAGTACTTC	CASSPGQGNSGEQYF	TRBV18	TRBJ2-7	.	TRBD1
TGTGCCAGCAGTGCCCTTGGGGGAGGCCCCTACGAGCAGTACTTC	CASSALGGGPYEQYF	TRBV6-5	TRBJ2-7	.	.
TGTGCCAGCAGTGAAGTTGGGCAGTTCGAGCAGTACTTC	CASSEVGQFEQYF	TRBV6-1	TRBJ2-7	once	.
TGTGCCAGCAGTGAACCCGCAGCGGGGGTGGTGCACAATGAGCAGTTCTTC	CASSEPAAGVVHNEQFF	TRBV25-1	TRBJ2-1	once	TRBD2
TGTGCCACCGTGTTCCCGGGACAGGGATATGGCTACACCTTC	CATVFPGQGYGYTF	TRBV5-8	TRBJ1-2	few	TRBD1
TGTGCCACCGGCGGGTCCGAGACGGAGCAGTACTTC	CATGGSETEQYF	TRBV15	TRBJ2-7	once	.
TGTGCCAGCAGCCCTCCTACCAACTACGAGCAGTACTTC	CASSPPTNYEQYF	TRBV13	TRBJ2-7	few	.
TGTGCCTGGACAAATCAGGGGGCGAACCAAGAGACCCAGTACTTC	CAWTNQGANQETQYF	TRBV30	TRBJ2-5	.	TRBD1
TGTGCCAGCAGTGAAGCCTCTGACAGGGGCGAGCAGTACTTC	CASSEASDRGEQYF	TRBV6-1	TRBJ2-7	few	TRBD1
TGTGCCAGCAACCCCGAGGGCGTGAACACTGAAGCTTTCTTT	CASNPEGVNTEAFF	TRBV6-5	TRBJ1-1	.	.
TGTGCCAGCTCACAAATACAGGGGGCGATTGGCTACACCTTC	CASSQIQGAIGYTF	TRBV18	TRBJ1-2	.	TRBD1